This T cell receptor (beta chain) was observed in a study of quantifying T cell responses using KT2 cells. Whole-study context: TCR alpha and beta constant-region primers primed reverse transcription of RNA. Estimated efficiency of the T4 ligation step was above 9.5% under optimum conditions. The second PCR ran as a qPCR until a predetermined fluorescence threshold was reached.

Fixed numbers of PBMC received varying amounts of KT2 cells. This clonotype was detected only a few times. A single-stranded UMI oligo with SP2 sequence was ligated to cDNA 3' ends. First-round PCR used 3 to 4 cycles and beta primers RC1.1 and RC1.2 covering TRBC1 and TRBC2. TCRdb processed the UMI-ligation and nested PCR reads anew with MiXCR; each CDR3 protein has one entry. The sample yields 30,000 or so distinct CDR3 sequences, 7.3% seen once. The source is a human donor. Sequencing was done on a sample of PBMCs spiked with cells of the T cell clone KT2.

The DNA of the CDR3 is TGCAGCGTCGAGATGAGCGTGGAAGCTTTCTTT. Residues: CSVEMSVEAFF. The chain carries TRBV29-1 and TRBJ1-1; the D is unclear. Trimming pared 6 bases from V and 8 bases from J, leaving 13 bases between. Per the germline V gene, CDR1 is SQVTM and CDR2 is ANQGSEA. The CDR3 is 11 residues long.